These 13 T cell receptor beta chains came from one sample sequenced in a study of cytomegalovirus exposure and HLA in healthy donors. 60 Vbeta and 13 Jbeta primers were used in PCR. Produced via immunoSEQ multiplex PCR; TCRdb's table is partial and in-frame only. The profile shows around 250,000 clones, around 80% of them singletons. Sequencing was performed on PBMCs. Receptors originate from a woman in her sixties in good health and CMV-seropositive.

This clone was seen just once. The V gene is TRBV18, the J gene TRBJ2-1; 11 bases are shared with TRBD2. Germline V gene sequence: CDR1 KGHSH, CDR2 LQKENI. This CDR3 region has 16 residues. J was trimmed by 8 bases and V by 4 bases; bases with no gene match: 10. CDR3 amino acids: CASSQISGRAGDEQFF. In nucleotides, the CDR3 is TGTGCCAGCTCACAAATTAGCGGGAGGGCCGGGGATGAGCAGTTCTTC. Full variable domain (missing parts from reference TRBV18 and TRBJ2-1): NAGVMQNPRHLVRRRGQEARLRCSPMKGHSHVYWYRQLPEEGLKFMVYLQKENIIDESGMPKERFSAEFPKEGPSILRIQQVVRGDSAAYFCASSQISGRAGDEQFFGPGTRLTVL.

The chain recombines TRBV6-1 with TRBJ2-1; 10 nucleotides align to TRBD1. The germline V gene has CDR1 MNHNS and CDR2 SASEGT. The junction had 11 bases not matched to a gene; V was cut back by 4 bases and J by 8 bases. The CDR3 totals 16 residues. In nucleotides, the CDR3 is TGTGCCAGCAGTGGACAGGGGGCCTTTCTATACGATGAGCAGTTCTTC. Protein sequence: CASSGQGAFLYDEQFF.

J is TRBJ2-2 and V is TRBV9; tentative D call: TRBD2 (6 bases). Germline assignment: CDR1 SGDLS and CDR2 YYNGEE. CDR3 length: 15 amino acids. Trimming took off 4 bases at V and 4 bases at J, with 14 bases between the two ends. The CDR3 sequence: CASSMGGGLTGELFF. The CDR3 DNA reads as TGTGCCAGCAGCATGGGAGGAGGGCTCACCGGGGAGCTGTTTTTT.

The chain has TRBV12-2 and TRBJ1-2. TRBV12-2 is given as a pseudogene. CDR3 length equals 19 residues. This CDR3 reads CASRFIAGHKTELENGYTF. The CDR3, as DNA: TGTGCAAGTCGCTTTATAGCGGGGCACAAGACAGAACTTGAGAATGGCTACACCTTC.

V usage is TRBV9 and J usage is TRBJ2-7; tentatively, D is TRBD2 (5 bases). Germline lookup yields CDR1 SGDLS and CDR2 YYNGEE. The CDR3 contains 14 residues. V was cut by 0 bases and J by 2 bases, with 9 bases left in between. The CDR3 DNA sequence: TGTGCCAGCAGCGTAGGAGCGGAAACCTACGAGCAGTACTTC. Translating gives CASSVGAETYEQYF.

The CDR3 DNA reads as TGCGCCAGCAGCTACCAGGGATCTCAAGAGACCCAGTACTTC. It translates to CASSYQGSQETQYF. The chain recombines TRBV5-1 with TRBJ2-5, with a tentative D call TRBD1 (5 bases). The CDR3 is 14 amino acids. V dropped 3 bases and J dropped 2 bases, with 11 bases sitting between them. CDR1 is SGHRS, CDR2 YFSETQ, per germline.

The chain carries TRBV4-2 and TRBJ2-1; a possible D gene is TRBD1 (5 bases). Germline assignment: CDR1 LGHNA and CDR2 YNFKEQ. CDR3 length: 16 amino acids. V dropped 0 bases and J dropped 0 bases, with 9 bases sitting between them. CDR3 sequence (DNA): TGTGCCAGCAGCCAAGATCTCGACAGCTCCTACAATGAGCAGTTCTTC. Its protein product is CASSQDLDSSYNEQFF.

The chain joins TRBV7-9 to TRBJ1-4; 9 positions agree with TRBD1. Germline loops: CDR1 SEHNR, CDR2 FQNEAQ (reference sequence). CDR3 size: 16 residues. V gave up 2 bases and J gave up 5 bases; unmatched junction bases: 6. Here the CDR3 reads CASSLSGTGSNEKLFF. For the CDR3, the DNA is TGTGCCAGCAGCTTATCTGGGACAGGGTCCAATGAAAAACTGTTTTTT. The full variable domain, completed using reference TRBV7-9 and TRBJ1-4, is DTGVSQNPRHKITKRGQNVTFRCDPISEHNRLYWYRQTLGQGPEFLTYFQNEAQLEKSRLLSDRFSAERPKGSFSTLEIQRTEQGDSAMYLCASSLSGTGSNEKLFFGSGTQLSVL.

The chain recombines TRBV5-1 with TRBJ2-5, with TRBD1 identical over 9 bases. The trim removed 3 bases at V and 7 bases at J, leaving 13 bases unmatched. Germline CDR1 and CDR2: SGHRS and YFSETQ. CDR3 length: 16 residues. The CDR3 DNA follows: TGCGCCAGCAGCTCCCTCCTGGGGACAGGGAAAGGGACCCAGTACTTC. It is translated as CASSSLLGTGKGTQYF.

V and J are TRBV19 and TRBJ2-2; D is perhaps TRBD1 (6 bases). Germline CDR1 reads LNHDA; CDR2 reads SQIVND (reference sequence). The CDR3 is made up of 12 amino acids. Between the trimmed V and J ends, which lost 2 bases and 12 bases, there was a span of 10 bases. CDR3 protein: CASSISDRKLFF. In nucleotides, the CDR3 is TGTGCCAGTAGTATATCAGACAGGAAGCTGTTTTTT. Filled out from reference TRBV19 and TRBJ2-2, the complete variable domain reads DGGITQSPKYLFRKEGQNVTLSCEQNLNHDAMYWYRQDPGQGLRLIYYSQIVNDFQKGDIAEGYSVSREKKESFPLTVTSAQKNPTAFYLCASSISDRKLFFGEGSRLTVL.

The rearrangement links TRBV29-1 to TRBJ2-7, with a tentative D call TRBD2 (6 bases). CDR1 and CDR2 from the germline V gene are SQVTM and ANQGSEA. Trimming shortened V by 8 bases and J by 11 bases, and 22 bases separated the two germline ends. This CDR3 region has 12 residues. CDR3 protein: CSLCSGWRIEYF. The CDR3 DNA reads TGCAGCTTATGTAGCGGATGGAGAATCGAGTACTTC.

The chain joins TRBV5-1 to TRBJ2-1; D may be TRBD1 (7 bases). Trimming took off 4 bases at V and 4 bases at J, with 18 bases between the two ends. Germline V lookup: CDR1 SGHRS, CDR2 YFSETQ. The CDR3 covers 16 residues. CDR3 nucleotides: TGCGCCAGCAGCCCCCGATCAGGGGGGCCTTACAATGAGCAGTTCTTC. Translation: CASSPRSGGPYNEQFF. Looking up the rest from reference TRBV5-1 and TRBJ2-1 gives the full variable domain: KAGVTQTPRYLIKTRGQQVTLSCSPISGHRSVSWYQQTPGQGLQFLFEYFSETQRNKGNFPGRFSGRQFSNSRSEMNVSTLELGDSALYLCASSPRSGGPYNEQFFGPGTRLTVL.

This sequence joins TRBV7-3 and TRBJ1-1, with a weak D call TRBD1 (5 bases). Trimming cost V 5 bases and J 1 base, with 8 bases left between them. Germline CDR1 reads SGHTA; CDR2 reads FQGTGA. The CDR3 loop spans 13 amino acids. The CDR3 sequence is CASSAGQNTEAFF. For the CDR3, the DNA is TGTGCCAGCAGCGCCGGACAGAACACTGAAGCTTTCTTT. The whole variable domain, remainder taken from reference TRBV7-3 and TRBJ1-1, is GAGVSQTPSNKVTEKGKYVELRCDPISGHTALYWYRQSLGQGPEFLIYFQGTGAADDSGLPNDRFFAVRPEGSVSTLKIQRTERGDSAVYLCASSAGQNTEAFFGQGTRLTVV.